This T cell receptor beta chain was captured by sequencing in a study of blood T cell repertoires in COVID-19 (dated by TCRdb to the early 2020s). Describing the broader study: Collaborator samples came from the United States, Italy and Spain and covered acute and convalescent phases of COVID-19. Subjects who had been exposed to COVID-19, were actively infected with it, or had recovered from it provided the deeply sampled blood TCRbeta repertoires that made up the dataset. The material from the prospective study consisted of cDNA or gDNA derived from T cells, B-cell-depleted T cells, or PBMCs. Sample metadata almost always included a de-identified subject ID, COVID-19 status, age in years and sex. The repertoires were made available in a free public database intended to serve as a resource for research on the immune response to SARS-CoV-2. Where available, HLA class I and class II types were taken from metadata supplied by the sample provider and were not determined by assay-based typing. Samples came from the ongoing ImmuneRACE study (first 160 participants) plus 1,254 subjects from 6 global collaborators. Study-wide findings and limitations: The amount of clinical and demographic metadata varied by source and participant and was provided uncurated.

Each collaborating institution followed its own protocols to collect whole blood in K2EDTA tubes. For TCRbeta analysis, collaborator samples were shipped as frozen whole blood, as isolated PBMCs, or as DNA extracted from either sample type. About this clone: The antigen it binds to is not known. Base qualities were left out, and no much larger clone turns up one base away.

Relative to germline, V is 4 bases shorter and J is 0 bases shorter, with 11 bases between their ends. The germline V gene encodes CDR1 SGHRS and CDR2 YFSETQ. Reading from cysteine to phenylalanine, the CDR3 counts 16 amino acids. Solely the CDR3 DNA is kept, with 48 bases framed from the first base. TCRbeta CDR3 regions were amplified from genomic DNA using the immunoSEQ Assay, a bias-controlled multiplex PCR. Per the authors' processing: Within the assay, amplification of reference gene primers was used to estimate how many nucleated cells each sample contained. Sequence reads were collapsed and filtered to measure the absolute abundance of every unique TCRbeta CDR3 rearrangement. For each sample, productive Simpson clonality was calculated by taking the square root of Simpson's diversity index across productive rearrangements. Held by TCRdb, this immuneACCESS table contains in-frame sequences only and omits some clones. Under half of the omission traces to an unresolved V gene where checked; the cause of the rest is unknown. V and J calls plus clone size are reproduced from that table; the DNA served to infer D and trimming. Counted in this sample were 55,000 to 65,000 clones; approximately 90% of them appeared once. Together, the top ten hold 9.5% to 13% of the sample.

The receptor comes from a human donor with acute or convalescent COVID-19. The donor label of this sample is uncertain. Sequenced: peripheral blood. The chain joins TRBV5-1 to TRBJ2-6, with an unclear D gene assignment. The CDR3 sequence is CASSLQTGSGANVLTF. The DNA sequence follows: TGCGCCAGCAGCCTGCAGACGGGCTCTGGGGCCAACGTCCTGACTTTC.